The clone carrying this TCR beta chain was recorded only once. The antigen remains undetermined. Investigators performed immunoSEQ version v3.0 at survey level. TCRdb's table, derived via immunoSEQ multiplex PCR, lists solely in-frame clones and lacks some. This sample has approximately 17,000 clones; around 80% occur once, and the top ten carry roughly 18%. The data are from a study of long-term antiretroviral therapy in people with HIV. From each donor, at least one pre-ART PBMC sample and at least two post-ART PBMC samples were obtained. The CDR3 loop spans 13 amino acids. V gave up 5 bases and J gave up 4 bases, with 9 bases separating them. Germline assignment: CDR1 MNHEY and CDR2 SVGAGI. Points from the study as a whole: Absence of data on ART adherence, viral resistance or therapy changes was noted. Every time point showed a repertoire led by clones expanded before ART.

This chain connects TRBV6-5 to TRBJ1-5, with a tentative D call TRBD1 (6 bases). The starting material was unsorted PBMCs, obtained 0.6 years after starting antiretroviral therapy. This receptor was taken from a woman younger than 30 with HIV. In DNA, the CDR3 is TGTGCCAGCAGTCTTCAGGGGAATCAGCCCCAGCATTTT. This codes for CASSLQGNQPQHF.